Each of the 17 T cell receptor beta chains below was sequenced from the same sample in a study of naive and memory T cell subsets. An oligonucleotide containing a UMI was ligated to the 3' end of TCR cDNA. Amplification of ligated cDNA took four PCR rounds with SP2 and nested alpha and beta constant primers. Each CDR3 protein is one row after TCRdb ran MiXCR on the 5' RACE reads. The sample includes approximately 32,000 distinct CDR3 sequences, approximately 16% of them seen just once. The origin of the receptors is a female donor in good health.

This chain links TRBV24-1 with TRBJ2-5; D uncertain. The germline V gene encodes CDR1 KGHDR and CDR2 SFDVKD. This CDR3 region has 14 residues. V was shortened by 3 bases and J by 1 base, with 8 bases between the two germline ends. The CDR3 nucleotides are TGTGCCACCAGTGATGGGCAGGTCCAAGAGACCCAGTACTTC. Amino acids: CATSDGQVQETQYF.

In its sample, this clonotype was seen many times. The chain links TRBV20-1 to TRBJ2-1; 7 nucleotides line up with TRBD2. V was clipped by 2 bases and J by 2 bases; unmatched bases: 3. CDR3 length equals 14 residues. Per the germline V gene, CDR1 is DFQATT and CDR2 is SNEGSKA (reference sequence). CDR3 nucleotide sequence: TGCAGTGCTAGAAGACTAGCAACCTACAATGAGCAGTTCTTC. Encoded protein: CSARRLATYNEQFF.

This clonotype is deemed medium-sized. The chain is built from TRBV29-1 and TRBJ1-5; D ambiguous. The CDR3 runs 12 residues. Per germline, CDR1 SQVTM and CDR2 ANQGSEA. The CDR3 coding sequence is TGCAGACGGACCCTGGGCAATCAGCCCCAGCATTTT. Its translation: CRRTLGNQPQHF.

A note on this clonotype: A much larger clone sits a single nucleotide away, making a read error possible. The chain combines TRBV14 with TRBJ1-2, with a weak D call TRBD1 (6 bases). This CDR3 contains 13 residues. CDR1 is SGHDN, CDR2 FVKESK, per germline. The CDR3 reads CASSQTGAYGDTF. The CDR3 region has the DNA TGTGCCAGCAGCCAGACAGGTGCCTATGGCGACACCTTC.

The CDR3 bases are TGTGCCAGCCGTTCTGGAAACACCATATATTTT. Translating gives CASRSGNTIYF. The V gene is TRBV12-3 or TRBV12-4, the J gene TRBJ1-3; no reliable D call. Trimming cost V 8 bases and J 1 base, with 3 bases left between them. This CDR3 has 11 residues.

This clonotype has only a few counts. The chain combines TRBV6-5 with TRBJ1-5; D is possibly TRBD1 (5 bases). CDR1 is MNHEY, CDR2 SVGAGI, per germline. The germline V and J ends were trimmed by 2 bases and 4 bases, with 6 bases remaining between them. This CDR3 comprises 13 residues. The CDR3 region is CASSYGGNQPQHF. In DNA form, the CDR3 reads TGTGCCAGCAGTTACGGGGGAAATCAGCCCCAGCATTTT.

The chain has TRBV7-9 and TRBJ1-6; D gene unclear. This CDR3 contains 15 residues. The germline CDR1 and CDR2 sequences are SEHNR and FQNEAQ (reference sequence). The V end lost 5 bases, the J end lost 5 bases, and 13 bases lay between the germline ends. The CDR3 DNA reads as TGTGCCAGCAGCCATAAACTTGGGGATAATTCACCCCTCCACTTT. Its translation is CASSHKLGDNSPLHF.

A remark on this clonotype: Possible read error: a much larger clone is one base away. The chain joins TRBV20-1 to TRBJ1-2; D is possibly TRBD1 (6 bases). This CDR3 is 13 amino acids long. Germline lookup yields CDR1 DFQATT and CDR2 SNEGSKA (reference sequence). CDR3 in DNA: TGCAGTCGCTGGGAGCCGACAGGCTATGGCTACATCTTC. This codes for CSRWEPTGYGYIF.

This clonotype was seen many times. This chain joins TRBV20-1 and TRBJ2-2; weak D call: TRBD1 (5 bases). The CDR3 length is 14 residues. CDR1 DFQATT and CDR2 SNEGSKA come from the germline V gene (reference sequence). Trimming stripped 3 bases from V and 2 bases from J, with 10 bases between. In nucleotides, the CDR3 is TGCAGTGCTAGTCGACAGTATAACACCGGGGAGCTGTTTTTT. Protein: CSASRQYNTGELFF.

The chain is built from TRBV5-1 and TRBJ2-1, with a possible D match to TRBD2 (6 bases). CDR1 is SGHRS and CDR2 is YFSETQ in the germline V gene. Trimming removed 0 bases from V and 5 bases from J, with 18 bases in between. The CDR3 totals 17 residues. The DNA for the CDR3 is TGCGCCAGCAGCTTGGGAGGTAGCGGATACCCCCACAATGAGCAGTTCTTC. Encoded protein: CASSLGGSGYPHNEQFF.

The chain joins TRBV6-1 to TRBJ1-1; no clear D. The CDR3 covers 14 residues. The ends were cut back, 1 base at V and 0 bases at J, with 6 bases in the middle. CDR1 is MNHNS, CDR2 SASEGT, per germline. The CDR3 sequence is CASSEEWMNTEAFF. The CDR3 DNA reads TGTGCCAGCAGTGAAGAGTGGATGAACACTGAAGCTTTCTTT.

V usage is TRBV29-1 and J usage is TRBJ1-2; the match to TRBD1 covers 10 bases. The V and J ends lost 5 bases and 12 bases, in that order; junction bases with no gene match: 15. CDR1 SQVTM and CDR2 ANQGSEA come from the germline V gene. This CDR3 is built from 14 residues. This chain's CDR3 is CSVNPGQGLGGDTF. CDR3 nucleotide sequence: TGCAGCGTTAACCCGGGACAGGGGCTCGGAGGCGACACCTTC.

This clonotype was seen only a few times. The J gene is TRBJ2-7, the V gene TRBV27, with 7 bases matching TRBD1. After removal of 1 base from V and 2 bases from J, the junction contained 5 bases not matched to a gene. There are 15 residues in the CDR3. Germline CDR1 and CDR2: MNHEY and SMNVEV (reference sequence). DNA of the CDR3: TGTGCCAGCAGTTTATTCGGGACAGTAACCTACGAGCAGTACTTC. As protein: CASSLFGTVTYEQYF.

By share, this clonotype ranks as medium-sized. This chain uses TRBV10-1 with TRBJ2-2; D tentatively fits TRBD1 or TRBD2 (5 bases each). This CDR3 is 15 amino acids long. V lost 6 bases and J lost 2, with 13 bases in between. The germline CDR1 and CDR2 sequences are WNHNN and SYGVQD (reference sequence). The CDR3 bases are TGCGCCAGCAGCCCTCCGGGACCCAACACCGGGGAGCTGTTTTTT. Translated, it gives CASSPPGPNTGELFF.

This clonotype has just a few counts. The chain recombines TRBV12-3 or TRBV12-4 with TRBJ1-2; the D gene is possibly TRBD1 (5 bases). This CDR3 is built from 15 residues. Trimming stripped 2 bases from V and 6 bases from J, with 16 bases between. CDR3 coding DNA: TGTGCCAGCAGTTTATGGGCCGGGGGGGATAATGGCTACACCTTC. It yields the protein CASSLWAGGDNGYTF.

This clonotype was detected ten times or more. As DNA, the CDR3 is TGTGCCAGCAGAAGGGGGGTAGCGTACAATCAGCCCCAGCATTTT. It translates to CASRRGVAYNQPQHF. V gene TRBV27 combines with J gene TRBJ1-5; TRBD1 might be the D (6 bases). The ends were cut back, 6 bases at V and 3 bases at J, with 15 bases in the middle. Germline CDR1 MNHEY, CDR2 SMNVEV (reference sequence). This CDR3 comprises 15 residues.

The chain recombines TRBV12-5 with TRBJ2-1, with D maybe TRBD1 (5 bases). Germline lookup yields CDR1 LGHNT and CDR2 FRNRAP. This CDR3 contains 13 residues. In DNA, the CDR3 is TGTGCCTCGCAGGGCGAGAGCCACAATGAGCAGTTCTTC. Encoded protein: CASQGESHNEQFF.